These 11 T cell receptor beta chains were all obtained from the same sample, sequenced in a study of blood T cells in healthy people across ages. Primed by a sample-barcoded 5' primer and a J-beta primer mix, a second PCR proceeded for about 6 to 11 cycles. TCRdb re-called the 5' RACE reads through MiXCR, storing one row per CDR3 protein. The data contain about 670,000 distinct CDR3 sequences, approximately 52% of them singletons. Sequenced sample: blood. The receptors were sampled from an elderly woman in good health.

The chain uses TRBV29-1 and TRBJ1-3; D is uncertain. This CDR3 region has 16 residues. V shed 2 bases and J shed 0 bases, with 14 bases lying between them. Germline lookup yields CDR1 SQVTM and CDR2 ANQGSEA. CDR3 sequence reads: CSVEPRPSSSGNTIYF. CDR3 nucleotides: TGCAGCGTTGAACCGCGGCCATCCAGCTCTGGAAACACCATATATTTT.

The V and J genes are TRBV12-3 or TRBV12-4 and TRBJ2-6, with TRBD1 identical over 10 bases. J was trimmed by 2 bases and V by 3 bases; bases with no gene match: 4. The length of the CDR3 is 17 residues. DNA for the CDR3: TGTGCCAGCAGTTTCGGGGACAGGGGTGCTGGGGCCAACGTCCTGACTTTC. Translating it yields CASSFGDRGAGANVLTF.

The rearrangement joins TRBV20-1 to TRBJ2-5; 7 positions match TRBD2. CDR3 length: 14 residues. V gave up 5 bases and J gave up 11 bases; unmatched junction bases: 17. Germline values: CDR1 DFQATT, CDR2 SNEGSKA (reference sequence). CDR3 sequence (DNA): TGCAGTGCTCCCCCCGCGGGAGTGGGGAATGAGCAGTACTTC. Encoded protein: CSAPPAGVGNEQYF.

This clonotype was counted between two and nine times. This rearrangement joins TRBV7-2 to TRBJ2-7; no definite D call. Trimming took off 5 bases at V and 7 bases at J, with 12 bases between the two ends. Germline CDR1 is SGHTA and CDR2 is FQGNSA. This CDR3 spans 12 amino acids. Here the CDR3 reads CASSITNNEQYF. The CDR3 bases are TGTGCCAGCAGCATAACAAACAATGAGCAGTACTTC.

In this sample, this clonotype turned up a few times. V and J are TRBV6-5 and TRBJ2-5; a weak D match, TRBD2 (6 bases). The germline V and J ends were trimmed by 6 bases and 4 bases, with 15 bases remaining between them. Germline CDR1 is MNHEY and CDR2 is SVGAGI. The CDR3 has 14 amino acids. This CDR3 reads CASRGTGKVETQYF. CDR3 in DNA: TGTGCCAGCAGGGGGACTGGGAAGGTAGAGACCCAGTACTTC.

Worth noting for this clonotype: One base away lies a much larger clone, so this may be a sequencing read error. This chain connects TRBV20-1 to TRBJ2-1; 10 bases line up with TRBD1. The CDR3 loop spans 14 amino acids. Germline V gene data show CDR1 as DFQATT and CDR2 as SNEGSKA (reference sequence). The CDR3 loop is CSVNRDRGLNERFF. The DNA for the CDR3 is TGCAGTGTCAACCGGGACAGGGGCCTGAATGAGCGGTTCTTC.

This clonotype was counted many times. The chain employs TRBV4-1 and TRBJ1-4; tentatively, D is TRBD1 (5 bases). Germline V CDR1 and CDR2: MGHRA, YSYEKL. V was pared by 1 base and J by 0 bases, with 12 bases between. CDR3 size: 17 residues. The CDR3 DNA follows: TGCGCCAGCAGCCAAGGGACCGGGACGGCAACTAATGAAAAACTGTTTTTT. This sequence encodes CASSQGTGTATNEKLFF.

Ten or more counts support this clonotype. The CDR3 sequence: CASSLPVRDTQYF. For the CDR3, the DNA is TGCGCCAGCAGCTTACCAGTGAGGGATACGCAGTATTTT. The V and J genes are TRBV5-1 and TRBJ2-3; no clear D gene. Germline CDR1 is SGHRS and CDR2 is YFSETQ. This CDR3 contains 13 residues. Trimming pared 2 bases from V and 6 bases from J, leaving 10 bases between.

As for this clonotype: Since a much larger clone is just one base distant, this may be a read error. CDR3: CSARGGRSTYNEQFF. The CDR3 region has the DNA TGCAGTGCTAGGGGGGGACGATCAACTTACAATGAGCAGTTCTTC. The V call is TRBV20-1, the J call TRBJ2-1; possibly TRBD2 for D (6 bases). Trimming left V 3 bases short and J 4 bases short, with 16 bases between. CDR1 is DFQATT, CDR2 SNEGSKA, per germline (reference sequence). This CDR3 is built from 15 residues.

The chain has TRBV28 and TRBJ2-1; D unclear. This CDR3 spans 12 amino acids. The V and J ends lost 1 base and 14 bases respectively, with 12 bases between them. Per germline, CDR1 MDHEN and CDR2 SYDVKM. The chain's CDR3 is CASSLLADGEFF. The CDR3 region has the DNA TGTGCCAGCAGTTTATTGGCGGATGGCGAGTTCTTC.

This clonotype was observed a single time. This sequence joins TRBV6-5 and TRBJ1-1; weak D call: TRBD1 (5 bases). CDR1 is MNHEY, CDR2 SVGAGI, per germline. The ends were cut back, 5 bases at V and 6 bases at J, with 16 bases in the middle. The CDR3 length is 14 residues. The CDR3 region has the DNA TGTGCCAGCAGTCCGCACGAGGGGAAACCTGAAGCTTTCTTT. This encodes CASSPHEGKPEAFF.